These 5 T cell receptor beta chains were sequenced from one sample in a study of neurological immune-mediated disorders. Specified time point: longitudinal time-point 3. TCRdb re-derived calls from the 5' RACE reads in MiXCR, one entry per CDR3 protein. Here the sample spans roughly 45,000 distinct CDR3 sequences, roughly 14% being singletons. Sample: PBMCs. The origin of the receptors is a man aged 25-40 years in good health.

The table lists this clonotype with many counts. This chain uses TRBV5-1 with TRBJ2-5; D assignment may be TRBD1 or TRBD2 (5 bases each). The CDR3 loop spans 16 amino acids. The V gene lost 4 bases and the J gene lost 2 bases, with 18 bases spanning the gap. Germline-derived CDR1 and CDR2 are SGHRS and YFSETQ. CDR3: CASSNSLSGLQETQYF. As DNA, the CDR3 is TGCGCCAGCAGCAACTCCCTTTCGGGGCTTCAAGAGACCCAGTACTTC.

This clonotype occurred many times. The rearrangement links TRBV28 to TRBJ1-2, with 10 bases fitting TRBD1. Per germline, CDR1 MDHEN and CDR2 SYDVKM. The junction had 5 bases not matched to a gene; V was cut back by 2 bases and J by 8 bases. This CDR3 has 14 amino acids. The CDR3 region is CASSLPGTGVGYTF. The CDR3 DNA follows: TGTGCCAGCAGTTTACCCGGGACAGGGGTCGGCTACACCTTC.

This clonotype has at least ten counts. The chain links TRBV15 to TRBJ2-1; D call uncertain. Per the germline V gene, CDR1 is LNHNV and CDR2 is YYDKDF (reference sequence). The CDR3 has 12 amino acids. Deletions cut 1 base from V and 8 bases from J, with 6 bases between. The CDR3: CATSRVPDEQFF. The DNA for the CDR3 is TGTGCCACCAGCAGAGTTCCCGATGAGCAGTTCTTC.

The chain joins TRBV7-8 to TRBJ2-1; perhaps TRBD2 as D (5 bases). Judging by the DNA end, TRBJ2-7 fits better; the J call may be wrong. CDR1 and CDR2 (germline): SGHVS, FQNEAQ. This CDR3 contains 15 residues. The CDR3 spells CASSLTIGSYNEQYF. The CDR3 DNA reads TGTGCCAGCAGCTTGACTATCGGTTCCTACAATGAGCAGTACTTC.

This clonotype came up many times. This chain joins TRBV6-2 or TRBV6-3 and TRBJ1-2; D call uncertain. The CDR3 contains 18 residues. V was shortened by 6 bases and J by 4 bases, with 27 bases between the two germline ends. The V gene's germline CDR1 is MNHEY and CDR2 SVGEGT. CDR3 in amino acids: CASRTGRAEGRGPYGYTF. DNA of the CDR3: TGTGCCAGCAGAACCGGCCGGGCGGAGGGCCGTGGGCCCTATGGCTACACCTTC.